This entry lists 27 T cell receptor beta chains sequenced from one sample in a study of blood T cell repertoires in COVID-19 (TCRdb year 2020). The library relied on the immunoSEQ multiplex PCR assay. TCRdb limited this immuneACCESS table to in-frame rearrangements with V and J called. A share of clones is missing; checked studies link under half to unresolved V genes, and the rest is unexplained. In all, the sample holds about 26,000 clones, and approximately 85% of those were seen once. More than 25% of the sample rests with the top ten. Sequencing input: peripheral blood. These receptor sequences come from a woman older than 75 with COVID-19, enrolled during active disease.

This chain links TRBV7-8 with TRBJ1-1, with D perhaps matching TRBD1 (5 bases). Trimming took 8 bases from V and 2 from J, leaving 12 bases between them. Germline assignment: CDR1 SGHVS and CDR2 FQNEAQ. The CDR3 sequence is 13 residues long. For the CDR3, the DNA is TGTGCCAGCTCCCCGGGGGGAAACACTGAAGCTTTCTTT. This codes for CASSPGGNTEAFF.

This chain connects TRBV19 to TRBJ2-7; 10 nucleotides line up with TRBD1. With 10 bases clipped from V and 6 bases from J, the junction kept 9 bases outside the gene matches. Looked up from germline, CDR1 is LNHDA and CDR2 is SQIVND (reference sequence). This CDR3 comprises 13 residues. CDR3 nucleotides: TGTGCCACCCGGGGACAGGGGCAGACCGAGCAGTACTTC. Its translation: CATRGQGQTEQYF. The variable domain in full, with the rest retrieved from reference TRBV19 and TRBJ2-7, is DGGITQSPKYLFRKEGQNVTLSCEQNLNHDAMYWYRQDPGQGLRLIYYSQIVNDFQKGDIAEGYSVSREKKESFPLTVTSAQKNPTAFYLCATRGQGQTEQYFGPGTRLTVT.

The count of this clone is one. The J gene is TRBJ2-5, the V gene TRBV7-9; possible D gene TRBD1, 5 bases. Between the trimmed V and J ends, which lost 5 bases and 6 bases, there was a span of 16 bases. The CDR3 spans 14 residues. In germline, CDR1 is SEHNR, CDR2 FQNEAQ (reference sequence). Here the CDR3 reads CASSLPGSLKTQYF. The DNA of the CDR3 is TGTGCCAGCAGCCTACCAGGGTCACTCAAGACCCAGTACTTC.

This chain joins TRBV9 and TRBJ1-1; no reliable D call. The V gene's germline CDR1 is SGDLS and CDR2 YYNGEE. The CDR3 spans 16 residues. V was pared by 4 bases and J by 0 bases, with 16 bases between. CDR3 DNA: TGTGCCAGCAGCCGGGCCGCGGGAGGGATGAACACTGAAGCTTTCTTT. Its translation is CASSRAAGGMNTEAFF.

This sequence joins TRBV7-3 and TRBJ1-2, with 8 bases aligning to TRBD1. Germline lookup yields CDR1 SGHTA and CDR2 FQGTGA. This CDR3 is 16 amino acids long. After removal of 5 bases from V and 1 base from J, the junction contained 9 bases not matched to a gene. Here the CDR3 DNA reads TGTGCCAGCAGCCTCGTTCCGGGACAGGTTAACTATGGCTACACCTTC. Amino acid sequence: CASSLVPGQVNYGYTF.

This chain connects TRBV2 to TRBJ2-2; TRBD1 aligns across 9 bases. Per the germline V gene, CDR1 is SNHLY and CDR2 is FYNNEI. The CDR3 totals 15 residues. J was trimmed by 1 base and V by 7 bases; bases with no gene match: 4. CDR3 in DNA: TGTGCCAGCAAGGGACAGGGATTGAACACCGGGGAGCTGTTTTTT. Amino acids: CASKGQGLNTGELFF.

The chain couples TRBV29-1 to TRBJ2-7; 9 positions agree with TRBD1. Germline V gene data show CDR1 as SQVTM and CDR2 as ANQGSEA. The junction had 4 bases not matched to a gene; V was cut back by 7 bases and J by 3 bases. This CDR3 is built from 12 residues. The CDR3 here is CSAGQGIYEQYF. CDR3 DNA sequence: TGCAGCGCCGGACAGGGGATCTACGAGCAGTACTTC.

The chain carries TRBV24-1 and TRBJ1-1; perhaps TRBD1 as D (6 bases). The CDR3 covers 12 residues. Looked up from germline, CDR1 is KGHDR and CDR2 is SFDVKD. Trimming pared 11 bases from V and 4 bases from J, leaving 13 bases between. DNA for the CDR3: TGTGCCATCCCAGGGGCGGGCACTGAAGCTTTCTTT. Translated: CAIPGAGTEAFF.

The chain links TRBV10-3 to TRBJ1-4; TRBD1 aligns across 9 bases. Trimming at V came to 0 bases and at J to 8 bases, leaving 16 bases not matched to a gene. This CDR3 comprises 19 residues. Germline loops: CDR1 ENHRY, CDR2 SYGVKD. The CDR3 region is CAISESLLQQGAIGEKLFF. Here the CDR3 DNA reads TGTGCCATCAGTGAGTCTTTGCTCCAACAGGGGGCGATAGGGGAAAAACTGTTTTTT.

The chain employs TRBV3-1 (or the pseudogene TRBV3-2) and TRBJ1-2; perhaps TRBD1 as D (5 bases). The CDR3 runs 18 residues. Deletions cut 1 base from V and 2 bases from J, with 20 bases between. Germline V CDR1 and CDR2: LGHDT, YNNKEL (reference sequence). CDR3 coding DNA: TGTGCCAGCAGCCAAGGCTCCCTCAGACGGGGGGGAAACTATGGCTACACCTTC. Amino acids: CASSQGSLRRGGNYGYTF.

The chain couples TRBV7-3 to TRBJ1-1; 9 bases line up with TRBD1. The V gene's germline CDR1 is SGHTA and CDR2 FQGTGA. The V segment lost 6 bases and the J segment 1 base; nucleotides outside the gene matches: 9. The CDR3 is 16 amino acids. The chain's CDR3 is CASSPTGGIRNTEAFF. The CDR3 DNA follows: TGTGCCAGCAGTCCAACAGGGGGCATAAGGAACACTGAAGCTTTCTTT.

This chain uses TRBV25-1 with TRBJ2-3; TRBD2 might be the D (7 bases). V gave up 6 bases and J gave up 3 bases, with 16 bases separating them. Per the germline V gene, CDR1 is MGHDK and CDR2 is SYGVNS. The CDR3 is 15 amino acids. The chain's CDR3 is CASSIGGAGTDTQYF. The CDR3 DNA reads TGTGCCAGCAGCATAGGGGGGGCTGGAACAGATACGCAGTATTTT.

The DNA for the CDR3 is TGTGCCAGCAGCTCCGGACTGGTCTACGAGCAGTACTTC. As protein: CASSSGLVYEQYF. This sequence joins TRBV5-6 and TRBJ2-7; TRBD2 is a possible D gene (5 bases). The CDR3 totals 13 residues. V was trimmed by 3 bases and J by 3 bases, leaving 10 bases between them. Germline CDR1 and CDR2: SGHDT and YYEEEE.

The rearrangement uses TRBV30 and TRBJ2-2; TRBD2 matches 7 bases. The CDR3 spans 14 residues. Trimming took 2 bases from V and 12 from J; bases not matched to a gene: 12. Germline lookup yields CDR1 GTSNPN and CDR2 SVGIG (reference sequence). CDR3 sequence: CAWSIKGWGGKLFF. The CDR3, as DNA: TGTGCCTGGAGTATAAAAGGATGGGGGGGAAAGCTGTTTTTT.

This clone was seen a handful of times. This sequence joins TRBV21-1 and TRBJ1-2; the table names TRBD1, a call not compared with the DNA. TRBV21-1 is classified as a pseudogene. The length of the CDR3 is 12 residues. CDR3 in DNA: TGTGCCAGCAGCAAAGTGTGCACAGGCTACACCTTC. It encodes CASSKVCTGYTF.

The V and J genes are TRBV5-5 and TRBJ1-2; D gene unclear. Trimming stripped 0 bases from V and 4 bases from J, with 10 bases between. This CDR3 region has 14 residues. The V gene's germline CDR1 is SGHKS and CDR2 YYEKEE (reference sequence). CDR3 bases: TGTGCCAGCAGCTTGGCTACGGTTGGCTATGGCTACACCTTC. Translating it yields CASSLATVGYGYTF.

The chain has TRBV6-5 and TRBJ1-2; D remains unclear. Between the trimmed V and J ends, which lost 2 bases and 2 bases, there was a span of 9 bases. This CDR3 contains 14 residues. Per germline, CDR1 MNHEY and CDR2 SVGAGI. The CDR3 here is CASSYGRGNYGYTF. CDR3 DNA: TGTGCCAGCAGTTACGGCCGGGGAAACTATGGCTACACCTTC.

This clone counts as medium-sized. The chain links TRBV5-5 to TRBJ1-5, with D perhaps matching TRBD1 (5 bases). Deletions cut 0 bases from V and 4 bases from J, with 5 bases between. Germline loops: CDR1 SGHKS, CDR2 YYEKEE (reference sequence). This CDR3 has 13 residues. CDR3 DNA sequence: TGTGCCAGCAGCTTGGCAGGGAATCAGCCCCAGCATTTT. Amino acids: CASSLAGNQPQHF.

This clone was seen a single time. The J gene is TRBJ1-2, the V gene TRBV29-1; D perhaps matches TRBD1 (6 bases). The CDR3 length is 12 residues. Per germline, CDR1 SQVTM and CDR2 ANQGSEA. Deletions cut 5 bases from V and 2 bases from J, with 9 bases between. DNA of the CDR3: TGCAGCGTTAGCCAGGGGAACTATGGCTACACCTTC. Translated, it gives CSVSQGNYGYTF.

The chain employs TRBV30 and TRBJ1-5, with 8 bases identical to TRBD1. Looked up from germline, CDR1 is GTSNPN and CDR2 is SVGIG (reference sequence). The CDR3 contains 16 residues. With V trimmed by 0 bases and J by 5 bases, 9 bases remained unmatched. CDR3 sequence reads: CAWSVNGQGRYQPQHF. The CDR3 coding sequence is TGTGCCTGGAGTGTTAACGGACAGGGAAGGTATCAGCCCCAGCATTTT. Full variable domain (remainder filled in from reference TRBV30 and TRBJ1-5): SQTIHQWPATLVQPVGSPLSLECTVEGTSNPNLYWYRQAAGRGLQLLFYSVGIGQISSEVPQNLSASRPQDRQFILSSKKLLLSDSGFYLCAWSVNGQGRYQPQHFGDGTRLSIL.

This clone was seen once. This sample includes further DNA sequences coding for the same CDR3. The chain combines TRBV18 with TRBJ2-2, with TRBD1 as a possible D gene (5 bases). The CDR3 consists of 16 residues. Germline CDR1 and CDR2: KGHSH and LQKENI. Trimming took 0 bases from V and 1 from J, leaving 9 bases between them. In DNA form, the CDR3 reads TGTGCCAGCTCACCACCGGGGCAGGGGAACACCGGGGAGCTGTTTTTT. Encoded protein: CASSPPGQGNTGELFF.

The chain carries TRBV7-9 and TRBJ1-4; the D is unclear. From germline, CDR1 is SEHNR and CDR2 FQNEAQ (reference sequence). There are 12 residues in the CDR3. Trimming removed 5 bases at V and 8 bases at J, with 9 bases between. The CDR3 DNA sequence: TGTGCCAGCAGCCCCCTTACAGAAAAACTGTTTTTT. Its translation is CASSPLTEKLFF.

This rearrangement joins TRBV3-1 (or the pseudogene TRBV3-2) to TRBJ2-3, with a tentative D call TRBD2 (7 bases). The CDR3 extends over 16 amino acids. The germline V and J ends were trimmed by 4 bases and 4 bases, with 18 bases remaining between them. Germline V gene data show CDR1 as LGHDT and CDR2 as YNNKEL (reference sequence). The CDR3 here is CASSLSLGGGADTQYF. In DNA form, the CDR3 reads TGTGCCAGCAGCCTTTCTTTAGGGGGGGGCGCAGATACGCAGTATTTT.

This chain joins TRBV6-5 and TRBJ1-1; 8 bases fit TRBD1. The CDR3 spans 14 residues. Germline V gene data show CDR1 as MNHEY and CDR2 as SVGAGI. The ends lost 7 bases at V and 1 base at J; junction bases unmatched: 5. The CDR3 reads CASTMGTGNTEAFF. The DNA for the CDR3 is TGTGCCAGCACTATGGGGACAGGGAACACTGAAGCTTTCTTT.

The CDR3 spells CASSPTRDIDTTNEKLFF. CDR3 coding DNA: TGTGCCAGCAGCCCCACCCGGGACATTGACACAACTAATGAAAAACTGTTTTTT. The chain employs TRBV3-1 (or the pseudogene TRBV3-2) and TRBJ1-4; TRBD1 might be the D (6 bases). CDR1 and CDR2 (germline): LGHDT, YNNKEL (reference sequence). The V end was cut by 4 bases, the J end by 0 bases, with 18 bases between. CDR3 length: 18 residues.

CDR3 residues: CASSVPGQGVTEAFF. Written as DNA, the CDR3 is TGCGCCAGCAGCGTTCCGGGACAGGGCGTCACTGAAGCTTTCTTT. The J gene is TRBJ1-1, the V gene TRBV5-1; 9 nucleotides align to TRBD1. Trimming removed 4 bases from V and 4 bases from J; junction bases left unmatched: 8. The CDR3 consists of 15 residues. Per germline, CDR1 SGHRS and CDR2 YFSETQ.

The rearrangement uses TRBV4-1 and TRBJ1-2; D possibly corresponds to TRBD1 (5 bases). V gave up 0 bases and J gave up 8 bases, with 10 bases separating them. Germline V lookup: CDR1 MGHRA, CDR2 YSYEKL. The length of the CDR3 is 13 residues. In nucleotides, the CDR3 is TGCGCCAGCAGCCAAGAGGGGCGGGGCGGCTACACCTTC. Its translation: CASSQEGRGGYTF.